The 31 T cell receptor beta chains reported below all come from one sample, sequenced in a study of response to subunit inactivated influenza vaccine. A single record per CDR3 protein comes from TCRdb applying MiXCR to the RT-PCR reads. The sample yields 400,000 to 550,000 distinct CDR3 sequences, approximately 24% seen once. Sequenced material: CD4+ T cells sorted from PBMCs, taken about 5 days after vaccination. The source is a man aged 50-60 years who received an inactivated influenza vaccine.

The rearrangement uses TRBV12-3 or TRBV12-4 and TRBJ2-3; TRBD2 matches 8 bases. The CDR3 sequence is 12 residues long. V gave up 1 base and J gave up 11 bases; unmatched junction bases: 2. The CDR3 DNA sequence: TGTGCCAGCAGTTTAGGGGCGGGGGGGCAGTATTTT. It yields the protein CASSLGAGGQYF.

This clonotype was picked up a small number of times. CDR3 bases: TGTGCCAGCAGTCGGACAGGGATTTCTGGGGCCAACGTCCTGACTTTC. Protein: CASSRTGISGANVLTF. This rearrangement joins TRBV12-3 or TRBV12-4 to TRBJ2-6; 8 bases are a match to TRBD1. The CDR3 length is 16 residues. Unmatched junction bases numbered 4, after V lost 5 bases and J lost 1 base.

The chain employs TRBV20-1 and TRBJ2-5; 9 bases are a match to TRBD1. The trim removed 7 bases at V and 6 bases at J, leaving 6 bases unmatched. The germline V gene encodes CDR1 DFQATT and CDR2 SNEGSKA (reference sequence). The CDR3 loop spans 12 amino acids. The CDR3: CSVKTGGQTQYF. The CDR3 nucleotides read TGCAGTGTCAAGACAGGGGGGCAGACCCAGTACTTC.

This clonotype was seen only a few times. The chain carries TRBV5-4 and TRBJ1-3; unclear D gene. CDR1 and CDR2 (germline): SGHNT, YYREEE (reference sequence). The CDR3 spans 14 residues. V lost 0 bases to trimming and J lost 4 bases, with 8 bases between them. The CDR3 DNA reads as TGTGCCAGCAGCTTGGGGTTTTCAGGAAACACCATATATTTT. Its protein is CASSLGFSGNTIYF.

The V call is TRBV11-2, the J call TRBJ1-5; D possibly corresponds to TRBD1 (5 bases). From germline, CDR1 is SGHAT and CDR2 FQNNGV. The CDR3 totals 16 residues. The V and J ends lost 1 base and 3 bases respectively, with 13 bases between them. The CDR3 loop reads CASSLVPGQVNQPQHF. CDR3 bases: TGTGCCAGCAGCTTAGTTCCAGGGCAGGTCAATCAGCCCCAGCATTTT.

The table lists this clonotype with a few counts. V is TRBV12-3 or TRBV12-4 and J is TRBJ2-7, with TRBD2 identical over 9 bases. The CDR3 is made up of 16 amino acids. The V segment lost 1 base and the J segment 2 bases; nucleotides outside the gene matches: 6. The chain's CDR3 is CASSLVPAGGPYEQYF. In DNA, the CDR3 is TGTGCCAGCAGTTTAGTTCCAGCGGGAGGCCCCTACGAGCAGTACTTC.

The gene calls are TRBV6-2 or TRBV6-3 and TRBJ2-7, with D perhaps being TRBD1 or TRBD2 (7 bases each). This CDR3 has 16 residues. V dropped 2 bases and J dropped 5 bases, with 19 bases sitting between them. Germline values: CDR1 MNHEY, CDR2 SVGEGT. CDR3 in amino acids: CASSYRNRGGFDEQYF. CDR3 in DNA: TGTGCCAGCAGTTACAGGAACAGGGGAGGGTTCGACGAGCAGTACTTC.

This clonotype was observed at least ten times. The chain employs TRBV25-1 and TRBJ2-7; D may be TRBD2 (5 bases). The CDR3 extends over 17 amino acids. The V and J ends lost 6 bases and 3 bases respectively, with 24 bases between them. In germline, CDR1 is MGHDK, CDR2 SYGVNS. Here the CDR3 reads CASSARAGSNSNYEQYF. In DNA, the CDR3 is TGTGCCAGCAGCGCCCGGGCGGGTAGTAACTCGAACTACGAGCAGTACTTC.

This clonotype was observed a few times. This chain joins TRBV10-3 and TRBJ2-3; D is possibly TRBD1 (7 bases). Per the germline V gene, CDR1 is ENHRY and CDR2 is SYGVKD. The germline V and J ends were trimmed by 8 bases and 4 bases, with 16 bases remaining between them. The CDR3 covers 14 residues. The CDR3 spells CAILGQEGADTQYF. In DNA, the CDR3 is TGTGCCATCCTTGGACAGGAGGGCGCAGATACGCAGTATTTT.

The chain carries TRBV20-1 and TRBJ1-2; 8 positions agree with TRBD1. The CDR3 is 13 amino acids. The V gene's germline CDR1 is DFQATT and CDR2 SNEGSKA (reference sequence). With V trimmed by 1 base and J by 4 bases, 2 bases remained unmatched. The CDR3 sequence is CSARAGGLYGYTF. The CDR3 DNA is TGCAGTGCTAGAGCAGGGGGCCTCTATGGCTACACCTTC.

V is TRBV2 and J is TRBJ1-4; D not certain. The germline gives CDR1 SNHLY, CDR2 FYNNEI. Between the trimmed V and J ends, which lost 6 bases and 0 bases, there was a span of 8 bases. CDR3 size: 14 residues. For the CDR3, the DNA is TGTGCCAGCAGAGTCACAGCAACTAATGAAAAACTGTTTTTT. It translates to CASRVTATNEKLFF.

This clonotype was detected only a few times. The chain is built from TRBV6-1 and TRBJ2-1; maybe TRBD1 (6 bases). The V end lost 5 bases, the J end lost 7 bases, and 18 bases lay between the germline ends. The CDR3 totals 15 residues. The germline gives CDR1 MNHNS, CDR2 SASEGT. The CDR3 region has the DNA TGTGCCAGCAGTCCCCGGGACACTAGTGGTAATGAGCAGTTCTTC. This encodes CASSPRDTSGNEQFF.

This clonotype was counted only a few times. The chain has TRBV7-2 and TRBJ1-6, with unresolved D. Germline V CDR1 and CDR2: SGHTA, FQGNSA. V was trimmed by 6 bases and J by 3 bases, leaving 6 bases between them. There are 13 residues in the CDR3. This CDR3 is CASRENYNSPLHF. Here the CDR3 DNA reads TGTGCCAGCAGGGAAAACTATAATTCACCCCTCCACTTT.

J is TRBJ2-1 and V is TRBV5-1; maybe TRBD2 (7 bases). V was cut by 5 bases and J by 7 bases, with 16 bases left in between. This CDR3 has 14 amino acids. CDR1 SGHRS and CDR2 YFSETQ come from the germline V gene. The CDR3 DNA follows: TGCGCCAGCAGTAGAGAGGGGGGGCCTAATGAGCAGTTCTTC. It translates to CASSREGGPNEQFF.

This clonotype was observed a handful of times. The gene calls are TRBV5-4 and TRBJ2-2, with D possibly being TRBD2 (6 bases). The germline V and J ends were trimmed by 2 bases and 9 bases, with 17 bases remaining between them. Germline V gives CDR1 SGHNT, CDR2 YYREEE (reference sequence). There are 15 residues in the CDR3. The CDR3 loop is CASSLGSSAPRELFF. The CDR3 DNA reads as TGTGCCAGCAGCTTAGGCTCTAGCGCCCCCCGGGAGCTGTTTTTT.

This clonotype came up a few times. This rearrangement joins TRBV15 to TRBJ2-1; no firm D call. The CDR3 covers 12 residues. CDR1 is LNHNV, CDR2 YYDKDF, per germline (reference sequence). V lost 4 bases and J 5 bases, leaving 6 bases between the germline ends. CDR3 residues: CATSTLNNEQFF. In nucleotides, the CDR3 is TGTGCCACCAGCACCTTAAACAATGAGCAGTTCTTC.

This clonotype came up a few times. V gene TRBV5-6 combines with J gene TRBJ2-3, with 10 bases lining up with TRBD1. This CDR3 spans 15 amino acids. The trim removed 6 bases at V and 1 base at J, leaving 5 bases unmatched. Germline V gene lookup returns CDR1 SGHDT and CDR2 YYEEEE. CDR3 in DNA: TGTGCCAGCATGGGGACAGGGGTGCGCACAGATACGCAGTATTTT. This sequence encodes CASMGTGVRTDTQYF.

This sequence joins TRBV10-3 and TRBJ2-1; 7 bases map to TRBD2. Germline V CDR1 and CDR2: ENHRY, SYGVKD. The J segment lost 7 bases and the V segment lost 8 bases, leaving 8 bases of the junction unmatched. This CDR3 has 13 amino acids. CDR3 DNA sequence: TGTGCCATCGACGCTGGGGGGGGGAATGAGCAGTTCTTC. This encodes CAIDAGGGNEQFF.

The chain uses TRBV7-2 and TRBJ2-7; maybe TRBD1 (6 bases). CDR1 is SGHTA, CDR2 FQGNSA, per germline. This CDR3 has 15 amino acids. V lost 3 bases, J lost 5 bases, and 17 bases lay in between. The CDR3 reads CASSFGGAGRNEQYF. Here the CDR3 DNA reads TGTGCCAGCAGCTTTGGGGGCGCAGGTCGGAACGAGCAGTACTTC.

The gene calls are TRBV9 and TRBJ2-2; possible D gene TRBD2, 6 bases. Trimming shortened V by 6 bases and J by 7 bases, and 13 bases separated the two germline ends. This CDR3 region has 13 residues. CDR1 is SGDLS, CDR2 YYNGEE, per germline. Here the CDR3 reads CASTSGGVGELFF. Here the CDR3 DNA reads TGTGCCAGCACCTCAGGAGGGGTCGGGGAGCTGTTTTTT.

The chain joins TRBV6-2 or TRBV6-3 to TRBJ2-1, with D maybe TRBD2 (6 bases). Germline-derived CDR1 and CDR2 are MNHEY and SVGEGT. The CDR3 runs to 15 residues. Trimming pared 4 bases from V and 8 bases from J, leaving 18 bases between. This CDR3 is CASSSLAGLRDEQFF. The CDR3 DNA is TGTGCCAGCAGTTCCCTGGCGGGACTTCGCGATGAGCAGTTCTTC.

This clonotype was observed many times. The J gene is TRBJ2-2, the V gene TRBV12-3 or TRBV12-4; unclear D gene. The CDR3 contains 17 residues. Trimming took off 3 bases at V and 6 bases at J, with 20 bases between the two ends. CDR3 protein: CASSLFPATNVAGELFF. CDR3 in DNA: TGTGCCAGCAGTTTGTTCCCGGCCACGAATGTCGCCGGGGAGCTGTTTTTT.

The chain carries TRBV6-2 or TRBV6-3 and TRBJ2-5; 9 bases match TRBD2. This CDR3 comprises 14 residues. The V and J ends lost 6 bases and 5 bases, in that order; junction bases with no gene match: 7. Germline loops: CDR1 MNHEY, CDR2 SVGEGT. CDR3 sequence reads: CASRGSGSGETQYF. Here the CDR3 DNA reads TGTGCCAGCAGGGGTAGCGGGAGTGGTGAGACCCAGTACTTC.

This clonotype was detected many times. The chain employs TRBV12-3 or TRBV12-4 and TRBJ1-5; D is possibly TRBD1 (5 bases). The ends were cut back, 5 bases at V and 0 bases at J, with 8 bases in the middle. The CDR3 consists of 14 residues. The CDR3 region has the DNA TGTGCCAGCAGTCGACAGTATAGCAATCAGCCCCAGCATTTT. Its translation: CASSRQYSNQPQHF.

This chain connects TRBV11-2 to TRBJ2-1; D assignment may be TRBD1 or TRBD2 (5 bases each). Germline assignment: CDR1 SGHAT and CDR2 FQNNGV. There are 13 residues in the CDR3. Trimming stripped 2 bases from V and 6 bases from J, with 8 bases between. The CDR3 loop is CASSLQGPNEQFF. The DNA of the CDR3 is TGTGCCAGCAGCTTACAGGGACCCAATGAGCAGTTCTTC.

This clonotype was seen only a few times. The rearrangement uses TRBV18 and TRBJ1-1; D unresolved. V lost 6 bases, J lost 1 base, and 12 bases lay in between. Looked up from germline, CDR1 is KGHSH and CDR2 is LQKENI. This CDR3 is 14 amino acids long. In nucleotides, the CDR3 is TGTGCCAGCTCTCCCAAAACTTCGAACACTGAAGCTTTCTTT. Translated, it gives CASSPKTSNTEAFF.

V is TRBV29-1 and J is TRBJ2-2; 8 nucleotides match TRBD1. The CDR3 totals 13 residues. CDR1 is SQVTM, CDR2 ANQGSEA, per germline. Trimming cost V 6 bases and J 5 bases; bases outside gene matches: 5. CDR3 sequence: CSVRTGNTGELFF. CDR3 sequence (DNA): TGCAGCGTAAGGACAGGGAATACCGGGGAGCTGTTTTTT.

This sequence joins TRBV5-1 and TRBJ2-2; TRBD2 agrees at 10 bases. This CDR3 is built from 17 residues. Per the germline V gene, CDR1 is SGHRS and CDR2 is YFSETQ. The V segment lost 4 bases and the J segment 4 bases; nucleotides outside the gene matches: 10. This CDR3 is CASSGRTSGEGTGELFF. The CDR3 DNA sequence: TGCGCCAGCAGCGGAAGGACTAGCGGAGAGGGCACCGGGGAGCTGTTTTTT.

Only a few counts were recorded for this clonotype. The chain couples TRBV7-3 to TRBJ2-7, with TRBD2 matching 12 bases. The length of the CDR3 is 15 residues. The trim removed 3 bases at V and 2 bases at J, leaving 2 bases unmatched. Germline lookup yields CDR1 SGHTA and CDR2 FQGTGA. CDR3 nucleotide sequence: TGTGCCAGCAGCTTTCTAGCGGGAGGGACCTACGAGCAGTACTTC. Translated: CASSFLAGGTYEQYF.

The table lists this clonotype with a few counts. The CDR3: CSAGPTDTQYF. As DNA, the CDR3 is TGCAGTGCTGGACCGACAGATACGCAGTATTTT. The chain combines TRBV20-1 with TRBJ2-3; no clear D. Germline CDR1 DFQATT, CDR2 SNEGSKA (reference sequence). Deletions cut 5 bases from V and 3 bases from J, with 6 bases between. CDR3 size: 11 residues.

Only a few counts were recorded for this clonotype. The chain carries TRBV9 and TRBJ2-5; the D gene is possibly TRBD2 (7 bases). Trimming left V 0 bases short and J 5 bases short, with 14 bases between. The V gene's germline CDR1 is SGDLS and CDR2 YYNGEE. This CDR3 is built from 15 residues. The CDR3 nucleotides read TGTGCCAGCAGCGTAGGCGGGGGCCCGCGGGAGACCCAGTACTTC. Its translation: CASSVGGGPRETQYF. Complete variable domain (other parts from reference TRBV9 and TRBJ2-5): DSGVTQTPKHLITATGQRVTLRCSPRSGDLSVYWYQQSLDQGLQFLIQYYNGEERAKGNILERFSAQQFPDLHSELNLSSLELGDSALYFCASSVGGGPRETQYFGPGTRLLVL.